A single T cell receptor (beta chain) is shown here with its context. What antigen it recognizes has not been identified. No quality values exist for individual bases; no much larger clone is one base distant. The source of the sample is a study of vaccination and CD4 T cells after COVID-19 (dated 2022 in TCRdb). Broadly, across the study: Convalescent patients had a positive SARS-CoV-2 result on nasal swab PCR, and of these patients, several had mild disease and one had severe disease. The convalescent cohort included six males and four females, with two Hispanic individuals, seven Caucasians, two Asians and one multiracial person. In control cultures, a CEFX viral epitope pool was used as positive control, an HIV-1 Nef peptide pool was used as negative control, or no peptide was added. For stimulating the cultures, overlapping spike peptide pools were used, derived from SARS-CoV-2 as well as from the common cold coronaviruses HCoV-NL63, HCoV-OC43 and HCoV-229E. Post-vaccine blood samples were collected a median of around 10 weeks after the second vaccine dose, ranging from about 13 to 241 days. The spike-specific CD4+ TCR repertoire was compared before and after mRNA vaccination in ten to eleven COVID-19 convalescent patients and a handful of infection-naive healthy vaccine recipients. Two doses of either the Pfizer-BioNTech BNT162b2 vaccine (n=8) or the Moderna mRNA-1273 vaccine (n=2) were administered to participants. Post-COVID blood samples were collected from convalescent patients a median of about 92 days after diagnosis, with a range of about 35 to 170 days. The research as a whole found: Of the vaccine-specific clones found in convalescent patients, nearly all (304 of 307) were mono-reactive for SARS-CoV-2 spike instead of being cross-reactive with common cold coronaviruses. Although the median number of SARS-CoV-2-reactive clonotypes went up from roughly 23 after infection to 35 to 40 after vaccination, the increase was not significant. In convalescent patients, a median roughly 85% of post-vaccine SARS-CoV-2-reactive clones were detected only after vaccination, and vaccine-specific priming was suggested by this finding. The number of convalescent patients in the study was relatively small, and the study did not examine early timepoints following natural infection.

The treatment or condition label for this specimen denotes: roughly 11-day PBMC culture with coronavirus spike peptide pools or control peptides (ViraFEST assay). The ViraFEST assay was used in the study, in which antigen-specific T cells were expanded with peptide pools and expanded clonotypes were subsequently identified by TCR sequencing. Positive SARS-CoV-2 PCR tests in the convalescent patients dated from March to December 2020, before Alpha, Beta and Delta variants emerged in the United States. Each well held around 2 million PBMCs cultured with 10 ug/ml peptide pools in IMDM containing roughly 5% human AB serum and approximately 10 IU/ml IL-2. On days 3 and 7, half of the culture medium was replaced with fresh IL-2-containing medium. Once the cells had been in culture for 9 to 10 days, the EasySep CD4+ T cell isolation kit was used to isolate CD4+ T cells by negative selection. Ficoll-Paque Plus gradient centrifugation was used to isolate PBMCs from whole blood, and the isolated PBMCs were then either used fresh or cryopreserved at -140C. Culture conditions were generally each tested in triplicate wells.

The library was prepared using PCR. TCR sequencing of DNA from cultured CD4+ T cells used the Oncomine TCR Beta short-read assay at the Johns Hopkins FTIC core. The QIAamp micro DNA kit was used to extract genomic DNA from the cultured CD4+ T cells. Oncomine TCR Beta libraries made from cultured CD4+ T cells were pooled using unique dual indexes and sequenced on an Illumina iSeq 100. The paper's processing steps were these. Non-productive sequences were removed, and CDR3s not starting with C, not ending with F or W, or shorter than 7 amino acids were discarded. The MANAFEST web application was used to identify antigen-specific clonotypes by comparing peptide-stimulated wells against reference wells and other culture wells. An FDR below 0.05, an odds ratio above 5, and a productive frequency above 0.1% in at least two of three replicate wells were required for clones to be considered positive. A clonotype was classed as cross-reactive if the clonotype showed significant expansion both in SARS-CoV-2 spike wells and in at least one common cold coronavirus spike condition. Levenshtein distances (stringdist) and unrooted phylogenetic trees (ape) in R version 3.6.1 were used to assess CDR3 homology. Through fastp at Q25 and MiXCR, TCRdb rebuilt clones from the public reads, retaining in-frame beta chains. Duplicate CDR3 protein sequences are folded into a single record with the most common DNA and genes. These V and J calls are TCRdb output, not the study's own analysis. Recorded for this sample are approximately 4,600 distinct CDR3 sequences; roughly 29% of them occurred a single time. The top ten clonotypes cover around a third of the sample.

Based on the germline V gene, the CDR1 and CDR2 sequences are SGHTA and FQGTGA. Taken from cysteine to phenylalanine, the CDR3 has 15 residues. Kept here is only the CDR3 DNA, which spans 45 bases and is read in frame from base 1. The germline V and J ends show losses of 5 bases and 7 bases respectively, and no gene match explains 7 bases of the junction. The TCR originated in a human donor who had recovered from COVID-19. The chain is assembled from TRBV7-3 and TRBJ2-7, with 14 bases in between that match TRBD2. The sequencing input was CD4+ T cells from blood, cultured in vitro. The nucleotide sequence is TGTGCCAGCAGCCCGGGACTAGCGGGAGTCCGGGAGCAGTACTTC. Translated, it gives CASSPGLAGVREQYF.